This TCR beta chain derives from a study of cytomegalovirus exposure and HLA in healthy donors. Looked up from germline, CDR1 is MDHEN and CDR2 is SYDVKM. This CDR3 contains 13 residues. With 5 bases removed from V and 2 bases from J, the gap between germline ends came to 9 bases. Vbeta (60) and Jbeta (13) primers were used in the PCR. Only in-frame clones appear in the TCRdb table, and some are missing; sequencing was by immunoSEQ multiplex PCR. The sample carries 150,000 to 200,000 clones, about 80% recorded once. The TCR originated in a man aged 25-40 years in good health and CMV-seropositive. The V gene is TRBV28, the J gene TRBJ1-1; possible D gene TRBD1, 6 bases. The source material was PBMCs. CDR3 in DNA: TGTGCCAGCAGTCCGGACAGCAACACTGAAGCTTTCTTT. It is translated as CASSPDSNTEAFF.